One sample yielded the 22 T cell receptor beta chains listed below, sequenced in a study of identical twins. TCRdb re-analysed the 5' RACE reads in MiXCR, keeping a single row per CDR3 protein. The table lists about 890,000 distinct CDR3 sequences, 9% to 15% of them singletons. These data were also reused for a study on yellow fever vaccine responses in identical twins.

Sequencing was carried out using PBMCs. All receptors come from a woman aged 18-29 years in good health.

V and J are TRBV5-1 and TRBJ2-3, with no clear D. The ends were cut back, 5 bases at V and 0 bases at J, with 19 bases in the middle. The CDR3 covers 17 residues. The germline V gene encodes CDR1 SGHRS and CDR2 YFSETQ. CDR3 sequence reads: CASSTPSPLTSTDTQYF. The DNA for the CDR3 is TGCGCCAGCAGTACACCCTCACCTCTTACTAGCACAGATACGCAGTATTTT.

This clonotype was seen a few times. The chain links TRBV7-8 to TRBJ2-7, with D hard to call. CDR3 length: 14 amino acids. Trimming stripped 3 bases from V and 0 bases from J, with 9 bases between. Germline CDR1 reads SGHVS; CDR2 reads FQNEAQ. The CDR3 nucleotides are TGTGCCAGCAGCTTTACGGAAAGCTCCTACGAGCAGTACTTC. It translates to CASSFTESSYEQYF.

The rearrangement links TRBV5-1 to TRBJ2-1; 13 positions match TRBD2. This CDR3 is built from 17 residues. The V segment lost 3 bases and the J segment 4 bases; nucleotides outside the gene matches: 7. Germline V CDR1 and CDR2: SGHRS, YFSETQ. CDR3 DNA sequence: TGCGCCAGCAGCTACGGGACTAGCGGGGTGGAATACAATGAGCAGTTCTTC. It codes for CASSYGTSGVEYNEQFF.

The V gene is TRBV7-7, the J gene TRBJ2-5, with a weak D call TRBD1 (6 bases). CDR3 length: 16 residues. With 2 bases removed from V and 0 bases from J, the gap between germline ends came to 13 bases. Germline V gene sequence: CDR1 SSHAT, CDR2 FNYEAQ (reference sequence). This CDR3 reads CASSLLGTPNQETQYF. The CDR3 DNA reads TGTGCCAGCAGCTTACTAGGGACACCGAACCAAGAGACCCAGTACTTC.

The rearrangement uses TRBV9 and TRBJ2-3; 9 bases agree with TRBD2. CDR3 length: 16 residues. With V trimmed by 6 bases and J by 3 bases, 11 bases remained unmatched. Germline V lookup: CDR1 SGDLS, CDR2 YYNGEE. CDR3 in DNA: TGTGCCAGCACCCCCATAGCGGGAGAGGAAACAGATACGCAGTATTTT. This codes for CASTPIAGEETDTQYF.

The J gene is TRBJ2-3, the V gene TRBV25-1; 8 bases fit TRBD2. V dropped 0 bases and J dropped 5; count of bases not matched to a gene: 10. Germline V CDR1 and CDR2: MGHDK, SYGVNS. CDR3 size: 17 residues. The CDR3 loop reads CASSEYSPAGVKDTQYF. The CDR3 region has the DNA TGTGCCAGCAGTGAATATAGCCCAGCGGGAGTAAAAGATACGCAGTATTTT.

This clonotype came up a few times. The rearrangement uses TRBV4-1 and TRBJ2-7; 14 bases are a match to TRBD2. The germline V gene encodes CDR1 MGHRA and CDR2 YSYEKL. This CDR3 has 15 amino acids. Trimming at V came to 4 bases and at J to 7 bases, leaving 6 bases not matched to a gene. CDR3 sequence reads: CASSPGLAGAHEQYF. The CDR3 nucleotides are TGCGCCAGCAGCCCGGGACTAGCGGGAGCGCATGAGCAGTACTTC.

Only a few counts were recorded for this clonotype. This CDR3 reads CSVEESTPNEQFF. The CDR3 coding sequence is TGCAGCGTTGAAGAGTCTACCCCAAATGAGCAGTTCTTC. The genes are TRBV29-1 and TRBJ2-1; no firm D call. V lost 0 bases and J 7 bases, leaving 10 bases between the germline ends. Germline V lookup: CDR1 SQVTM, CDR2 ANQGSEA. The CDR3 runs to 13 residues.

The V call is TRBV11-1, the J call TRBJ2-1, with 13 bases aligning to TRBD2. Germline values: CDR1 SGHAT, CDR2 FQDESV (reference sequence). J lost 8 bases, V lost 0 bases, and 10 bases had no gene match. This CDR3 is 18 amino acids long. The CDR3 protein is CASSLALAGGPSMDEQFF. The CDR3 nucleotides read TGTGCCAGCAGCTTAGCACTAGCGGGAGGGCCGTCTATGGATGAGCAGTTCTTC.

This clonotype appeared a single time. The chain joins TRBV20-1 to TRBJ2-7, with D possibly matching TRBD2 (6 bases). The V gene lost 2 bases and the J gene lost 0 bases, with 14 bases spanning the gap. The CDR3 is 15 amino acids. The V gene's germline CDR1 is DFQATT and CDR2 SNEGSKA (reference sequence). The CDR3 DNA follows: TGCAGTGCTAGATTCGGGGGTAGCGGCTCCTACGAGCAGTACTTC. Its protein is CSARFGGSGSYEQYF.

The gene calls are TRBV12-3 or TRBV12-4 and TRBJ2-7; D is perhaps TRBD2 (5 bases). The CDR3 runs 12 residues. The V end lost 8 bases, the J end lost 6 bases, and 14 bases lay between the germline ends. The CDR3 loop is CASGWRSGEQYF. CDR3 coding DNA: TGTGCCAGCGGGTGGAGGTCGGGCGAGCAGTACTTC.

The V gene is TRBV5-1, the J gene TRBJ2-2; D is undetermined. Trimming took 0 bases from V and 0 from J, leaving 9 bases between them. There are 16 residues in the CDR3. The germline gives CDR1 SGHRS, CDR2 YFSETQ. CDR3 nucleotide sequence: TGCGCCAGCAGCTTGGTCGTGCTAACGAACACCGGGGAGCTGTTTTTT. This encodes CASSLVVLTNTGELFF.

This clonotype was seen many times. This chain joins TRBV12-3 or TRBV12-4 and TRBJ1-1; D remains unclear. The CDR3 totals 17 residues. Between the trimmed V and J ends, which lost 3 bases and 1 base, there was a span of 18 bases. The CDR3 reads CASSFVGSETTNTEAFF. Here the CDR3 DNA reads TGTGCCAGCAGTTTTGTTGGCAGCGAGACAACGAACACTGAAGCTTTCTTT.

This clonotype has just a few counts. This sequence joins TRBV14 and TRBJ1-1; D uncertain. CDR3 length: 15 residues. Germline V gene lookup returns CDR1 SGHDN and CDR2 FVKESK. The germline V and J ends were trimmed by 0 bases and 0 bases, with 8 bases remaining between them. The CDR3: CASSQDTTVNTEAFF. Here the CDR3 DNA reads TGTGCCAGCAGCCAAGATACAACCGTGAACACTGAAGCTTTCTTT.

In DNA, the CDR3 is TGTGCCAGCAGCTTAGCTGACAGGGGTAACTACGAGCAGTACGTC. This translates into CASSLADRGNYEQYV. This rearrangement joins TRBV7-9 to TRBJ2-7, with 8 nucleotides matching TRBD1. The CDR3 sequence is 15 residues long. Germline CDR1 and CDR2: SEHNR and FQNEAQ (reference sequence). V trimming: 0 bases; J trimming: 3 bases; junction bases outside the gene matches: 4.

This clonotype is a singleton in its sample. V is TRBV6-1 and J is TRBJ1-1, with 7 nucleotides matching TRBD1. V gave up 7 bases and J gave up 1 base; unmatched junction bases: 12. Germline lookup yields CDR1 MNHNS and CDR2 SASEGT. The CDR3 length is 16 residues. The DNA of the CDR3 is TGTGCCAGCAACCGACAGGGCGAACCTACGAACACTGAAGCTTTCTTT. Protein product: CASNRQGEPTNTEAFF.

This clonotype was recorded a few times. This chain uses TRBV9 with TRBJ1-2, with TRBD1 identical over 7 bases. CDR1 SGDLS and CDR2 YYNGEE come from the germline V gene. The CDR3 is made up of 14 amino acids. V was pared by 0 bases and J by 2 bases, with 1 base of the junction left unmatched. The CDR3 nucleotides are TGTGCCAGCAGCGTAGAACAGGGGAACTATGGCTACACCTTC. It encodes CASSVEQGNYGYTF.

This clonotype was detected a few times. CDR3 protein: CASRRHLQPQHF. CDR3 nucleotides: TGTGCCAGCAGGCGGCACCTTCAGCCCCAGCATTTT. J is TRBJ1-5 and V is TRBV12-3 or TRBV12-4, with unresolved D. The CDR3 is 12 residues long. Trimming removed 6 bases from V and 6 bases from J, with 9 bases in between.

Only a few counts were recorded for this clonotype. The chain couples TRBV29-1 to TRBJ1-1, with a possible D match to TRBD1 (6 bases). Trimming pared 0 bases from V and 3 bases from J, leaving 11 bases between. This CDR3 has 14 residues. Germline CDR1 reads SQVTM; CDR2 reads ANQGSEA. In DNA form, the CDR3 reads TGCAGCGTTGAAGATACAGGGCGTGACACTGAAGCTTTCTTT. Amino acids: CSVEDTGRDTEAFF.

The chain uses TRBV4-2 and TRBJ2-3; 8 positions agree with TRBD2. The length of the CDR3 is 16 residues. Per germline, CDR1 LGHNA and CDR2 YNFKEQ. The J segment lost 1 base and the V segment lost 0 bases, leaving 3 bases of the junction unmatched. DNA of the CDR3: TGTGCCAGCAGCCAAGAAGAAGCGGGGGGCACAGATACGCAGTATTTT. It specifies CASSQEEAGGTDTQYF.

This clonotype was recorded many times. The chain employs TRBV7-9 and TRBJ2-2; D uncertain. Trimming cost V 5 bases and J 5 bases, with 6 bases left between them. Germline values: CDR1 SEHNR, CDR2 FQNEAQ (reference sequence). This CDR3 region has 12 residues. CDR3 protein: CASSNSTGELFF. Here the CDR3 DNA reads TGTGCCAGCAGCAATTCGACCGGGGAGCTGTTTTTT.

This clonotype appeared a few times. The gene calls are TRBV20-1 and TRBJ2-1; TRBD2 matches at 11 bases. Germline V CDR1 and CDR2: DFQATT, SNEGSKA (reference sequence). The ends lost 6 bases at V and 8 bases at J; junction bases unmatched: 12. CDR3 length: 15 amino acids. The CDR3 here is CSASPPSGGRDEQFF. In nucleotides, the CDR3 is TGCAGTGCGAGCCCGCCTAGCGGGGGGAGGGATGAGCAGTTCTTC.